Below, one T cell receptor beta chain is given with its context. Germline V CDR1 and CDR2: MGHRA, YSYEKL. The CDR3 runs 16 residues. Unmatched junction bases numbered 7, after V lost 1 base and J lost 4 bases. Profiling relied on immunoSEQ multiplex PCR, and the TCRdb table lists in-frame clones only, not all of them. The table lists some 59,000 clones, 94% of them singletons. The data derive from a study of preoperative IRX-2 immunotherapy in early breast cancer. The treatment is: preoperative locoregional IRX-2 cytokine immunotherapy. Samples came from a phase Ib trial of preoperative locoregional IRX-2 cytokine immunotherapy.

The rearrangement uses TRBV4-1 and TRBJ2-7; 10 positions agree with TRBD2. Collection of the sample occurred from a patient treated with IRX-2 immunotherapy. The TCR originated in a human donor with breast cancer. CDR3 loop: CASSQGNSGRSYEQYF. The CDR3 bases are TGCGCCAGCAGCCAAGGCAATAGCGGGAGGTCTTACGAGCAGTACTTC.